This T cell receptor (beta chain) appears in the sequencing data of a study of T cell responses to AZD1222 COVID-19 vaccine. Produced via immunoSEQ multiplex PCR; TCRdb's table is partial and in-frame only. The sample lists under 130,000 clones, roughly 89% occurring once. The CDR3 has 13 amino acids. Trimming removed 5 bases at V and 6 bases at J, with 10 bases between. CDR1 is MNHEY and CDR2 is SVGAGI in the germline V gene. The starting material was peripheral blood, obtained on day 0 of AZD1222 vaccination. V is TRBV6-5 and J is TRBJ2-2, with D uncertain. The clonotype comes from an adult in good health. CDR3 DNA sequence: TGTGCCAGCAGTCTCAGGAAGGCCGGGGAGCTGTTTTTT. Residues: CASSLRKAGELFF.